These T cell receptor beta chains were read from a single sample in a study of graft-versus-host responses after intestinal transplantation. Clones were read by immunoSEQ multiplex PCR, and TCRdb kept only the in-frame ones, dropping some. The table includes about 120,000 clones, 90% to 95% detected once. These receptors lack a known antigen. Sequenced material: unstimulated CD4+ T cells sorted from spleen or lymph node cells, taken before intestinal transplant. Source of these receptors: a human donor who received an intestinal transplant. Both conserved end residues are part of each CDR3. Each record gives: clone size, D gene, J gene, V gene, CDR3 protein, CDR3 DNA. D genes are given only for firm matches. Rows give clone size only sometimes, using once, few, many, or a class for an expanded clone.

>NA|NA|TRBJ2-5|TRBV18
CASSQQGLGGQETQYF
TGTGCCAGCTCACAGCAGGGACTTGGGGGCCAAGAGACCCAGTACTTC
>NA|NA|TRBJ1-2|TRBV19
CASSSPNRAGYGYTF
TGTGCCAGTAGTAGCCCTAACAGGGCCGGGTATGGCTACACCTTC
>NA|NA|TRBJ2-7|TRBV18
CASSPSISSYEQYF
TGTGCCAGCTCACCCAGCATCAGCTCCTACGAGCAGTACTTC
>once|NA|TRBJ2-4|TRBV6-6
CASNPRGQKNIQYF
TGTGCCAGCAATCCTCGGGGCCAAAAAAACATTCAGTACTTC
>NA|TRBD1|TRBJ1-1|TRBV30
CAWLGTALKLAF
TGTGCCTGGCTTGGGACAGCCCTGAAGCTTGCCTTT
>NA|NA|TRBJ2-3|TRBV7-2
CASSLGPGTSSTDTQYF
TGTGCCAGCAGCTTAGGACCAGGGACTTCTAGCACAGATACGCAGTATTTT
>NA|NA|TRBJ2-3|TRBV29-1
CSVCRQLIGIGTDTQYF
TGCAGCGTGTGTAGACAGCTTATAGGGATCGGGACAGATACGCAGTATTTT
>NA|TRBD2|TRBJ2-7|TRBV5-6
CASSARLAGYYEQYF
TGTGCCAGCAGCGCCCGACTAGCGGGATACTACGAGCAGTACTTC
>NA|NA|TRBJ1-3|TRBV6-1
CASSDIRSGNTIYF
TGTGCCAGCAGTGATATACGCTCTGGAAACACCATATATTTT
>NA|TRBD2|TRBJ2-7|TRBV14
CASSQGGRGYEQYF
TGTGCCAGCAGCCAAGGCGGGAGAGGGTACGAGCAGTACTTC
>few|NA|TRBJ1-2|TRBV7-2
CASSLGARGYTF
TGTGCCAGCAGCTTGGGGGCGAGGGGCTACACCTTC
>NA|TRBD1|TRBJ1-3|TRBV7-3
CASSLMPGTGVISGNTIYF
TGTGCCAGCAGCTTAATGCCTGGGACAGGGGTTATCTCGGGAAACACCATATATTTT
>NA|NA|TRBJ2-7|TRBV10-1
CASSALWNEQYF
TGCGCCAGCAGCGCCCTATGGAACGAGCAGTACTTC
>NA|NA|TRBJ1-2|TRBV2
CASSESWAGVQGGYTF
TGTGCCAGCAGTGAAAGCTGGGCGGGGGTACAGGGTGGCTACACCTTC
>NA|NA|TRBJ2-2|TRBV5-1
CASSLGAGTGELFF
TGCGCCAGCAGCTTGGGGGCTGGCACCGGGGAGCTGTTTTTT
>NA|NA|TRBJ2-1|TRBV5-1
CASSLTDWEDNEQFF
TGCGCCAGCAGCTTGACGGACTGGGAGGACAATGAGCAGTTCTTC
>NA|NA|TRBJ2-1|TRBV29-1
CSVRTVNEQFF
TGCAGCGTTCGGACGGTCAATGAGCAGTTCTTC
>NA|NA|TRBJ2-3|TRBV27
CASSLDSGDTQYF
TGTGCCAGCAGTTTAGACTCCGGGGATACGCAGTATTTT
>NA|NA|TRBJ2-5|TRBV7-2
CASSQSGLFKETQYF
TGTGCCAGCAGCCAGAGCGGGCTCTTTAAAGAGACCCAGTACTTC
>once|NA|TRBJ2-1|TRBV20-1
CSAPGEFF
TGCAGTGCTCCAGGGGAGTTCTTC
>once|TRBD2|TRBJ2-1|TRBV5-1
CASSLAASSGRWSYNEQFF
TGCGCCAGCAGCTTGGCCGCGTCTAGCGGGAGATGGTCCTACAATGAGCAGTTCTTC
>NA|NA|TRBJ2-7|TRBV5-1
CASSYDPGNEQYF
TGCGCCAGCAGCTATGACCCCGGGAACGAGCAGTACTTC
>NA|NA|TRBJ1-3|TRBV1
CTSSQATGSGNTIYF
TGCACCAGCAGCCAGGCGACAGGTTCTGGAAACACCATATATTTT
>NA|NA|TRBJ2-2|TRBV5-1
CASSPRDLAYTGELFF
TGCGCCAGCAGCCCCCGGGACCTAGCCTACACCGGGGAGCTGTTTTTT
>NA|NA|TRBJ1-1|TRBV10-2
CASSESARANTEAFF
TGCGCCAGCAGTGAGTCGGCCAGAGCGAACACTGAAGCTTTCTTT
>once|NA|TRBJ2-3|TRBV28
CASAGGTEGTDTQYF
TGTGCCAGCGCGGGCGGGACCGAGGGCACAGATACGCAGTATTTT
>NA|TRBD1|TRBJ1-2|TRBV28
CASSLPHTGDYGYTF
TGTGCCAGCAGTTTACCCCACACAGGGGACTATGGCTACACCTTC
>few|NA|TRBJ1-4|TRBV6-6
CASSYRRAESEKLFF
TGTGCCAGCAGTTACAGAAGGGCTGAAAGTGAAAAACTGTTTTTT
>NA|NA|TRBJ1-4|TRBV9
CASSARPRGGEEKLFF
TGTGCCAGCAGCGCCAGACCGAGGGGGGGCGAGGAAAAACTGTTTTTT